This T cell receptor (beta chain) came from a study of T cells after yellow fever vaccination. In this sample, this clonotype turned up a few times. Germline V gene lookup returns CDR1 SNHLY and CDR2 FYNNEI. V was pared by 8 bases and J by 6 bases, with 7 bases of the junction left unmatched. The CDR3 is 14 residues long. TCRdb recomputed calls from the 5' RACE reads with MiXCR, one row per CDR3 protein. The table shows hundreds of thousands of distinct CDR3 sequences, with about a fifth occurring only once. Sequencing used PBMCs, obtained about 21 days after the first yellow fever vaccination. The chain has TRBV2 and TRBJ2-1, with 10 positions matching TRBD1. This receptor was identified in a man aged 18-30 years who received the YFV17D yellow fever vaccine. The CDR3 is CASGGQGGSNEQFF. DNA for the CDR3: TGTGCCAGCGGTGGACAGGGGGGGAGCAATGAGCAGTTCTTC.